This entry lists 30 T cell receptor beta chains sequenced from one sample in a study of shared clonotypes between healthy human individuals. The protocol was immunoSEQ multiplex PCR, while the TCRdb copy is restricted to in-frame clones and leaves out a portion. Found here are hundreds of thousands of clones, less than 80% of them singletons; the top ten hold around 1.8%. Source material: memory CD4+ T cells sorted from blood. Subset indicated: CD45RA-negative fraction. These receptors were collected from a woman younger than 45 in good health.

The chain uses TRBV19 and TRBJ2-1, with D maybe TRBD1 (5 bases). V lost 3 bases, J lost 0 bases, and 9 bases lay in between. The germline gives CDR1 LNHDA, CDR2 SQIVND (reference sequence). The CDR3 runs 15 residues. DNA of the CDR3: TGTGCCAGTAGTATTCCAGGGTTCTCCTACAATGAGCAGTTCTTC. Translated: CASSIPGFSYNEQFF.

This clone was counted only a few times. The rearrangement uses TRBV27 and TRBJ2-3; D unclear. The CDR3 sequence is 11 residues long. From germline, CDR1 is MNHEY and CDR2 SMNVEV (reference sequence). Deletions cut 5 bases from V and 5 bases from J, with 5 bases between. The CDR3 DNA follows: TGTGCCAGCAGTCAAAAAGATACGCAGTATTTT. This gives the protein CASSQKDTQYF.

The genes are TRBV10-3 and TRBJ1-5; 7 nucleotides line up with TRBD1. The trim removed 5 bases at V and 5 bases at J, leaving 9 bases unmatched. Germline V gene sequence: CDR1 ENHRY, CDR2 SYGVKD. There are 15 residues in the CDR3. The CDR3 DNA follows: TGTGCCATCAGTTCCCGACAGGGTCCCCATCAGCCCCAGCATTTT. Amino acid sequence: CAISSRQGPHQPQHF.

The rearrangement links TRBV7-2 to TRBJ1-2; TRBD1 matches at 7 bases. J gave up 3 bases and V 5 bases, and 3 bases lay outside the gene matches. Germline assignment: CDR1 SGHTA and CDR2 FQGNSA. The CDR3 is 13 residues long. The DNA of the CDR3 is TGTGCCAGCAGCAGAGACAGGGACTATGGCTACACCTTC. This sequence encodes CASSRDRDYGYTF.

The CDR3 region is CASSSPGLLSPGSGEQFF. The CDR3 DNA reads TGTGCCAGCAGTAGCCCGGGACTCCTCTCGCCTGGGAGCGGGGAGCAGTTCTTC. The chain couples TRBV28 to TRBJ2-1; weak D call: TRBD2 (6 bases). The germline V and J ends were trimmed by 5 bases and 10 bases, with 30 bases remaining between them. The CDR3 is made up of 18 amino acids. CDR1 and CDR2 from the germline V gene are MDHEN and SYDVKM.

This clone was recorded only once. This chain links TRBV19 with TRBJ1-1; D not resolved. The V end lost 2 bases, the J end lost 6 bases, and 16 bases lay between the germline ends. Germline V gene data show CDR1 as LNHDA and CDR2 as SQIVND (reference sequence). This CDR3 is built from 15 residues. CDR3 sequence: CASSIRGSGVPEAFF. DNA for the CDR3: TGTGCCAGTAGTATAAGAGGTTCTGGGGTCCCTGAAGCTTTCTTT.

The chain uses TRBV18 and TRBJ1-3; no clear D. This CDR3 is 14 amino acids long. CDR1 KGHSH and CDR2 LQKENI come from the germline V gene. Trimming removed 7 bases from V and 1 base from J, with 11 bases in between. The CDR3 nucleotides read TGTGCCAGCTTCCGGGCAGCTTCTGGAAACACCATATATTTT. Protein: CASFRAASGNTIYF.

This clone was seen only a few times. The chain carries TRBV5-1 and TRBJ2-5, with D uncertain. CDR1 is SGHRS and CDR2 is YFSETQ in the germline V gene. The V and J ends lost 0 bases and 1 base respectively, with 7 bases between them. The CDR3 loop spans 14 amino acids. The CDR3 here is CASSLGVPQETQYF. The CDR3 DNA reads TGCGCCAGCAGCTTGGGTGTTCCCCAAGAGACCCAGTACTTC.

The rearrangement links TRBV5-1 to TRBJ2-7, with TRBD1 identical over 8 bases. CDR1 and CDR2 from the germline V gene are SGHRS and YFSETQ. This CDR3 spans 13 amino acids. The junction had 2 bases not matched to a gene; V was cut back by 4 bases and J by 2 bases. As DNA, the CDR3 is TGCGCCAGCAGCCAGGGGGCTCCCTACGAGCAGTACTTC. Translated, it gives CASSQGAPYEQYF.

This sequence joins TRBV28 and TRBJ2-7; TRBD2 matches 12 bases. The CDR3 is 15 residues long. The germline V gene encodes CDR1 MDHEN and CDR2 SYDVKM. J lost 4 bases, V lost 5 bases, and 6 bases had no gene match. The CDR3 nucleotides read TGTGCCAGCAGTCTCTGGACTAGCGGGAAGTACGAGCAGTACTTC. Its translation is CASSLWTSGKYEQYF.

The chain joins TRBV20-1 to TRBJ2-7; D remains unclear. Trimming stripped 5 bases from V and 4 bases from J, with 9 bases between. This CDR3 spans 11 amino acids. Germline values: CDR1 DFQATT, CDR2 SNEGSKA (reference sequence). The CDR3 DNA sequence: TGCAGTGCTCCATGGGTATACGAGCAGTACTTC. Translated: CSAPWVYEQYF.

This sequence joins TRBV29-1 and TRBJ1-2, with 7 bases matching TRBD1. CDR1 and CDR2 from the germline V gene are SQVTM and ANQGSEA. V was clipped by 7 bases and J by 7 bases; unmatched bases: 15. This CDR3 spans 14 amino acids. The DNA of the CDR3 is TGCAGCGCCAAACCCGGACAGGCCCCTAGTGGCTACACCTTC. Its protein is CSAKPGQAPSGYTF.

The chain couples TRBV4-1 to TRBJ2-2, with 8 bases fitting TRBD1. Trimming at V came to 2 bases and at J to 2 bases, leaving 4 bases not matched to a gene. Germline CDR1 MGHRA, CDR2 YSYEKL. This CDR3 is 16 amino acids long. CDR3 protein: CASSQRTGLNTGELFF. The CDR3 DNA reads as TGCGCCAGCAGCCAAAGGACAGGGCTAAACACCGGGGAGCTGTTTTTT.

The chain is built from TRBV7-2 and TRBJ2-2; no definite D call. V was pared by 5 bases and J by 6 bases, with 10 bases between. This CDR3 is built from 13 residues. Germline CDR1 SGHTA, CDR2 FQGNSA. CDR3 in DNA: TGTGCCAGCAGCCCTAGGGTCGCCGGGGAGCTGTTTTTT. Translated: CASSPRVAGELFF.

This sequence joins TRBV7-8 and TRBJ2-7, with 11 bases fitting TRBD1. The CDR3 is 16 amino acids. The V gene end was trimmed by 1 base and the J gene end by 1 base; junction bases not matched to a gene: 3. Germline V gene lookup returns CDR1 SGHVS and CDR2 FQNEAQ. The CDR3 nucleotides read TGTGCCAGCAGCTTAGAGGGGACAGGGGGTTCCTACGAGCAGTACTTC. This gives the protein CASSLEGTGGSYEQYF.

CDR3 bases: TGCAGCGTTGATGTTCCCGGGGGCTATGGCTACACCTTC. This codes for CSVDVPGGYGYTF. The V and J genes are TRBV29-1 and TRBJ1-2, with D possibly being TRBD1 (5 bases). CDR3 length equals 13 residues. Germline CDR1 is SQVTM and CDR2 is ANQGSEA. Trimming removed 3 bases at V and 4 bases at J, with 12 bases between.

The V gene is TRBV4-1, the J gene TRBJ2-7, with 15 bases lining up with TRBD2. This CDR3 region has 18 residues. CDR1 is MGHRA, CDR2 YSYEKL, per germline. Trimming at V came to 4 bases and at J to 4 bases, leaving 11 bases not matched to a gene. CDR3 amino acids: CASSRMGLAGGTPYEQYF. The CDR3 DNA sequence: TGCGCCAGCAGCCGAATGGGACTAGCGGGAGGAACGCCATACGAGCAGTACTTC.

The sample holds many counts of this clone. The chain links TRBV4-2 to TRBJ2-7, with 10 bases fitting TRBD2. This CDR3 is 16 amino acids long. V lost 0 bases to trimming and J lost 5 bases; unmatched junction nucleotides: 7. Germline loops: CDR1 LGHNA, CDR2 YNFKEQ. The CDR3 DNA reads TGTGCCAGCAGCCAAGAAGGAGCGGGAGGGCCGAACGAGCAGTACTTC. Residues: CASSQEGAGGPNEQYF.

On this clone itself: A far more abundant clone sits one base away, making this likely a read error. The chain employs TRBV6-4 and TRBJ2-6; D uncertain. The CDR3 is made up of 15 amino acids. V lost 6 bases and J 0 bases, leaving 9 bases between the germline ends. Germline lookup yields CDR1 MRHNA and CDR2 SNTAGT. The DNA of the CDR3 is TGTGCCAGCAGCAAATCATCCTCTGGGGCCAACGTCCTGACTTTC. Protein product: CASSKSSSGANVLTF.

This sequence joins TRBV30 and TRBJ2-5, with a tentative D call TRBD1 (6 bases). The J call may be faulty, since TRBJ2-7 better matches the DNA end. Germline V gene lookup returns CDR1 GTSNPN and CDR2 SVGIG (reference sequence). The CDR3 runs 15 residues. The CDR3: CAWTRAGDLSYEQYF. The DNA for the CDR3 is TGTGCCTGGACCCGCGCAGGGGATCTATCCTACGAGCAGTACTTC.

The chain is built from TRBV5-1 and TRBJ1-1; D is possibly TRBD1 (6 bases). This CDR3 is built from 16 residues. Germline lookup yields CDR1 SGHRS and CDR2 YFSETQ. With 1 base removed from V and 3 bases from J, the gap between germline ends came to 16 bases. CDR3 region: CASSLNGVRTDTEAFF. As DNA, the CDR3 is TGCGCCAGCAGCTTGAATGGGGTGCGGACAGACACTGAAGCTTTCTTT.

The rearrangement joins TRBV7-9 to TRBJ2-5; 7 bases match TRBD2. V was pared by 2 bases and J by 1 base, with 4 bases of the junction left unmatched. In germline, CDR1 is SEHNR, CDR2 FQNEAQ (reference sequence). The CDR3 has 15 amino acids. CDR3 region: CASSLWGGGQETQYF. The CDR3 nucleotides are TGTGCCAGCAGCTTATGGGGCGGGGGCCAAGAGACCCAGTACTTC. Looking up the rest from reference TRBV7-9 and TRBJ2-5 gives the full variable domain: DTGVSQNPRHKITKRGQNVTFRCDPISEHNRLYWYRQTLGQGPEFLTYFQNEAQLEKSRLLSDRFSAERPKGSFSTLEIQRTEQGDSAMYLCASSLWGGGQETQYFGPGTRLLVL.

The chain carries TRBV7-8 and TRBJ1-2, with a possible D match to TRBD1 (6 bases). Looked up from germline, CDR1 is SGHVS and CDR2 is FQNEAQ. The CDR3 has 16 amino acids. V lost 5 bases and J 4 bases, leaving 20 bases between the germline ends. As DNA, the CDR3 is TGTGCCAGCAGCGACCAACAGGGTCTAAGTAGCTATGGCTACACCTTC. Amino acid sequence: CASSDQQGLSSYGYTF.

The chain carries TRBV7-8 and TRBJ1-3; 7 nucleotides agree with TRBD1. Trimming cost V 5 bases and J 0 bases; bases outside gene matches: 10. CDR1 and CDR2 from the germline V gene are SGHVS and FQNEAQ. CDR3 size: 17 residues. In DNA, the CDR3 is TGTGCCAGCAGCATCAACAGGGGCCTGAGCTCTGGAAACACCATATATTTT. This sequence encodes CASSINRGLSSGNTIYF.

This chain joins TRBV27 and TRBJ1-4; D not resolved. Per germline, CDR1 MNHEY and CDR2 SMNVEV (reference sequence). CDR3 length: 13 amino acids. Trimming took 4 bases from V and 5 from J, leaving 8 bases between them. CDR3 residues: CASSSRRNEKLFF. The CDR3 DNA sequence: TGTGCCAGCAGTTCCCGACGGAATGAAAAACTGTTTTTT. Using reference TRBV27 and TRBJ1-4 for the parts outside the CDR3, the full variable domain is EAQVTQNPRYLITVTGKKLTVTCSQNMNHEYMSWYRQDPGLGLRQIYYSMNVEVTDKGDVPEGYKVSRKEKRNFPLILESPSPNQTSLYFCASSSRRNEKLFFGSGTQLSVL.

The genes are TRBV4-1 and TRBJ2-2; 9 nucleotides match TRBD2. The CDR3 is 16 residues long. Germline V gene lookup returns CDR1 MGHRA and CDR2 YSYEKL. V lost 6 bases, J lost 3 bases, and 8 bases stayed unmatched. The CDR3 sequence: CASRGGRAEDTGELFF. In DNA, the CDR3 is TGCGCCAGCAGAGGCGGGAGGGCCGAGGACACCGGGGAGCTGTTTTTT.

V is TRBV5-1 and J is TRBJ2-1; D not resolved. Germline V gives CDR1 SGHRS, CDR2 YFSETQ. The CDR3 sequence is 13 residues long. With 4 bases removed from V and 8 bases from J, the gap between germline ends came to 13 bases. CDR3 region: CASSQLDGDEQFF. The CDR3 nucleotides are TGCGCCAGCAGCCAACTGGACGGCGATGAGCAGTTCTTC.

The chain links TRBV6-4 to TRBJ2-3; 8 bases fit TRBD2. CDR3 length: 15 amino acids. Germline V gene data show CDR1 as MRHNA and CDR2 as SNTAGT. Trimming cost V 2 bases and J 4 bases; bases outside gene matches: 5. The CDR3, as DNA: TGTGCCAGCAGTGACACAGCGGGAGAGGCAGATACGCAGTATTTT. This translates into CASSDTAGEADTQYF.

The J gene is TRBJ2-5, the V gene TRBV15; perhaps TRBD1 as D (5 bases). Germline values: CDR1 LNHNV, CDR2 YYDKDF (reference sequence). The CDR3 extends over 15 amino acids. V was cut by 1 base and J by 5 bases, with 14 bases left in between. CDR3 sequence reads: CATSRVPQGVETQYF. DNA for the CDR3: TGTGCCACCAGCAGAGTCCCGCAGGGTGTGGAGACCCAGTACTTC.

The chain carries TRBV10-3 and TRBJ2-7; 10 nucleotides match TRBD1. V lost 4 bases and J lost 3; bases outside the gene matches: 3. This CDR3 is 14 amino acids long. Germline values: CDR1 ENHRY, CDR2 SYGVKD. The CDR3 region has the DNA TGTGCCATCAGTGGTGACAGGGGGCTCTACGAGCAGTACTTC. It encodes CAISGDRGLYEQYF.